This T cell receptor (beta chain) was identified in a study of neurological immune-mediated disorders. Unsorted libraries were generated from 2 million PBMCs. These cells had been stored in RNAlater at -80 C. General observations from the study: With the multiple sclerosis repertoire cluster, neither clinical nor MRI features showed any association.

The CDR3 totals 14 residues. Between the trimmed V and J ends, which lost 7 bases and 4 bases, there was a span of 16 bases. This clonotype was detected ten times or more. Its antigen is unidentified. The team produced cDNA through 5'RACE using 10-nucleotide random UMIs. TCRdb ran MiXCR on the 5' RACE reads and lists one entry per CDR3 protein. The repertoire includes 55,000 to 70,000 distinct CDR3 sequences, 4.5% to 5.5% of them detected once, and roughly 3.2% sits in the top ten. Sequencing was done on a sample of PBMCs. The V call is TRBV12-3 or TRBV12-4, the J call TRBJ1-1, with D possibly being TRBD1 (6 bases). The clonotype was recovered from a woman aged 50 to 60 with multiple sclerosis. This CDR3 is CASTLQGGGTEAFF. CDR3 DNA: TGTGCCAGCACCTTACAGGGTGGCGGCACTGAAGCTTTCTTT.